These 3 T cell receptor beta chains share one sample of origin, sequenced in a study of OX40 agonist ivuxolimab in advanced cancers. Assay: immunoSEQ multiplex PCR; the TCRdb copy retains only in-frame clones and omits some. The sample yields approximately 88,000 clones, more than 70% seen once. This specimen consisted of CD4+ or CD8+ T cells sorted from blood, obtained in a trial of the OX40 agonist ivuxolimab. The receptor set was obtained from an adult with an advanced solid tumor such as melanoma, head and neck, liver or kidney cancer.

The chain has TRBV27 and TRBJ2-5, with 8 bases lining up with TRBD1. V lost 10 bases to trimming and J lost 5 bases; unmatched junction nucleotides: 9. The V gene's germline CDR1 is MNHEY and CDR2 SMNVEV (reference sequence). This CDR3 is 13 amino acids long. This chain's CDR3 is CATSGGSRETQYF. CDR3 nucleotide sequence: TGTGCCACCTCAGGGGGCTCGAGGGAGACCCAGTACTTC.

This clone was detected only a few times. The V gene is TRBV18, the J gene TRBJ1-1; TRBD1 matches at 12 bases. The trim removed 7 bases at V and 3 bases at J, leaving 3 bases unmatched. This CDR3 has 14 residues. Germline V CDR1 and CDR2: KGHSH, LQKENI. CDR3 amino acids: CASFGDRGHTEAFF. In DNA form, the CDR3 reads TGTGCCAGCTTCGGGGACAGGGGGCACACTGAAGCTTTCTTT.

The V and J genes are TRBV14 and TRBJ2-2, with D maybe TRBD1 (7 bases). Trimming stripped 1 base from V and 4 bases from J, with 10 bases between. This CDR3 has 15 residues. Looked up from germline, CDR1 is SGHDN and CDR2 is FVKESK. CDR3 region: CASSQGQGGTGELFF. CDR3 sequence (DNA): TGTGCCAGCAGCCAAGGACAGGGAGGCACCGGGGAGCTGTTTTTT.